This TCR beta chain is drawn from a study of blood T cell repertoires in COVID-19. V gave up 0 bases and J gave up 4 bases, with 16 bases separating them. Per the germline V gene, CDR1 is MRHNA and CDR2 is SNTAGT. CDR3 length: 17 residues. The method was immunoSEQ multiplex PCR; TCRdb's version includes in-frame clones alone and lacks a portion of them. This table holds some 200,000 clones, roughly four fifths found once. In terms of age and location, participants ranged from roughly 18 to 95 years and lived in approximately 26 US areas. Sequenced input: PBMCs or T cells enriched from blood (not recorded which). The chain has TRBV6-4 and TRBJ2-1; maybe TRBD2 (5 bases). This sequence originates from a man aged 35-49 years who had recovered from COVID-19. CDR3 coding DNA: TGTGCCAGCAGTGACTCAGGAGGTAGACGGACTTACAATGAGCAGTTCTTC. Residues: CASSDSGGRRTYNEQFF.